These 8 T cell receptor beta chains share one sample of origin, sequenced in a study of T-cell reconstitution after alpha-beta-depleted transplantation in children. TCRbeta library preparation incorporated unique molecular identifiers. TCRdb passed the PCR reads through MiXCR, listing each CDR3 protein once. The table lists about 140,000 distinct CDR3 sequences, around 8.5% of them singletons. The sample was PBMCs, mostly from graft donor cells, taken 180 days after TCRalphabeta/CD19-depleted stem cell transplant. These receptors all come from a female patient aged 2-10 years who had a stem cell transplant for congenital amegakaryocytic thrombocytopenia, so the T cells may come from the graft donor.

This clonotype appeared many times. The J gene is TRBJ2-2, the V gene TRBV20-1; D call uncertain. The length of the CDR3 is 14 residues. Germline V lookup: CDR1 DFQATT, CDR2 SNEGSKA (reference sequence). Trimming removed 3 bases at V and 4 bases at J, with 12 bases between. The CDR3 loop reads CSASDKESTGELFF. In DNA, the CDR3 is TGCAGTGCTAGTGATAAGGAGAGCACCGGGGAGCTGTTTTTT.

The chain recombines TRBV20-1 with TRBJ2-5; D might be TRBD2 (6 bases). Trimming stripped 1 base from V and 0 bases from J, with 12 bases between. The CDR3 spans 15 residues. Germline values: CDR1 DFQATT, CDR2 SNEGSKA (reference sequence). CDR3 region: CSARGERANQETQYF. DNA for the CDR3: TGCAGTGCTAGAGGAGAGCGGGCCAACCAAGAGACCCAGTACTTC.

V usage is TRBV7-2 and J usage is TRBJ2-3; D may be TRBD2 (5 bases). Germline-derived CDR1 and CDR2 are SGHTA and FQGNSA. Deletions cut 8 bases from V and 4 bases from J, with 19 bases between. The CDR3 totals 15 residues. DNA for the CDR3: TGTGCCAGCGGCCCCCGGGGAGCGGCGGCAGATACGCAGTATTTT. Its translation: CASGPRGAAADTQYF.

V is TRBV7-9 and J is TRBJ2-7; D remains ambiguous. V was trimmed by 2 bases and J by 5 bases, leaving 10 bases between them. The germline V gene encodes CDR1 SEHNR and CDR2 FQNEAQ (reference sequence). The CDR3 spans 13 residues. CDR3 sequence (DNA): TGTGCCAGCAGCTTACTAGTGTGGGACGAGCAGTACTTC. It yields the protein CASSLLVWDEQYF.

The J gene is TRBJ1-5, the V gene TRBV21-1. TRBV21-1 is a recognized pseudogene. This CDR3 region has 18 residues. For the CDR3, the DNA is TGTGCCAGCAGCAAAGAGGATCCGGGGCTCGCCAGCAAGCAGCCCCAGCATTTT. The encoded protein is CASSKEDPGLASKQPQHF.

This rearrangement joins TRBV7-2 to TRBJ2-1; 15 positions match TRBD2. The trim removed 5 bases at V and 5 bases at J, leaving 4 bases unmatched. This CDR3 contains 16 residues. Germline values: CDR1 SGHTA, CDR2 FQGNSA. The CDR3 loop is CASSKGLAGGNNEQFF. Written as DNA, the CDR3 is TGTGCCAGCAGCAAGGGACTAGCGGGAGGTAACAATGAGCAGTTCTTC.

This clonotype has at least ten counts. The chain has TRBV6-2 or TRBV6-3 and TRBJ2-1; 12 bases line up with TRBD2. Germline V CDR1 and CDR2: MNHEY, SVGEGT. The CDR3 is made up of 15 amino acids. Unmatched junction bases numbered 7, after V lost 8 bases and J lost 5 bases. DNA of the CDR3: TGTGCCAGCTTCCCAGGACTAGCGGGAAACAATGAGCAGTTCTTC. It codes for CASFPGLAGNNEQFF.

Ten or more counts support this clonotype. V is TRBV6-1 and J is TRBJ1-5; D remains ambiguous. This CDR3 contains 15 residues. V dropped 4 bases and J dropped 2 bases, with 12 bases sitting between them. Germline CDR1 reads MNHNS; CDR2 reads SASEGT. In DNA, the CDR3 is TGTGCCAGCAGTGGCGGACGGGTGGGCAATCAGCCCCAGCATTTT. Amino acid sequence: CASSGGRVGNQPQHF.